One T cell receptor (beta chain) is described in this entry. V shed 1 base and J shed 9 bases, with 8 bases lying between them. CDR1 is DFQATT, CDR2 SNEGSKA, per germline (reference sequence). The CDR3 runs 11 residues. The data were taken from a study of siplizumab effects on memory and regulatory T cells. Sequenced by immunoSEQ multiplex PCR; TCRdb stores in-frame clones only, minus some. The sample holds tens of thousands of clones, over 75% seen once. The material sequenced was Tregs sorted from blood. This chain uses TRBV20-1 with TRBJ2-3; D unresolved. The sequence was collected from a human donor in good health. CDR3 sequence reads: CSARGLWTQYF. CDR3 bases: TGCAGTGCTAGAGGCTTATGGACGCAGTATTTT.